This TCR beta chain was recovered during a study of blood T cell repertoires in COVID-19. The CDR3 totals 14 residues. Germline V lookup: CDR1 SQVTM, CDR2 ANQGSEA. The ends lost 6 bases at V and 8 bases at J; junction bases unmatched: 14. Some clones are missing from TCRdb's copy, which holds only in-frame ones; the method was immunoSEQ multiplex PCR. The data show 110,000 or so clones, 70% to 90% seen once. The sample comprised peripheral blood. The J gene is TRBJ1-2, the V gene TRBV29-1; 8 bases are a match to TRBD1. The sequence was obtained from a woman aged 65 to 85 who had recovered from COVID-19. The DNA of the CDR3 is TGCAGCGTCGATCAGACAGGGGTAGGATTCGGCTACACCTTC. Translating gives CSVDQTGVGFGYTF.